What follows describes a single T cell receptor beta chain. Time point indicated: peripheral blood 6 weeks after treatment start. The data were obtained in a study of PD-L1 blockade in urothelial cancer. V lost 0 bases to trimming and J lost 0 bases, with 12 bases between them. The germline gives CDR1 LGHNA, CDR2 YNFKEQ. The CDR3 is 18 amino acids. Profiling relied on immunoSEQ multiplex PCR, and the TCRdb table lists in-frame clones only, not all of them. This sample has around 100,000 clones; 80% to 95% occur once, and the top ten carry 3% to 4.5%. The chain couples TRBV4-2 to TRBJ2-6; TRBD2 might be the D (6 bases). This TCR derives from a man aged 55 to 69 with urothelial cancer. This material consisted of PBMCs, taken around atezolizumab (anti-PD-L1) treatment. This CDR3 reads CASSQDFSGPSGANVLTF. The CDR3 nucleotides are TGTGCCAGCAGCCAAGATTTTAGCGGCCCCTCTGGGGCCAACGTCCTGACTTTC.